A selection of T cell receptor beta chains follows, all from one sample in a study of spatial heterogeneity in lung cancer. TCRdb recomputed calls from the 5' RACE reads with MiXCR, one row per CDR3 protein. This sample has some 64,000 distinct CDR3 sequences, with around 8.4% found just once. Material: PBMCs, obtained at surgery. The receptor set was obtained from a female donor with early-stage non-small cell lung cancer. Each CDR3 is given with its conserved first and last residue. A D gene is named only where the DNA matches it firmly. Clone size is shown for a subset of rows, as once, few, many or a class of expanded clone.

j_gene,v_gene,abundance,d_gene,CDR3aa,CDR3nt
TRBJ1-6,TRBV7-8,few,TRBD1,CANSSIRGTGVSPLHF,TGTGCCAACAGCTCCATTCGTGGGACAGGGGTTTCACCCCTCCACTTT
TRBJ1-1,TRBV6-6,few,NA,CASSYQDSNTEAFF,TGTGCCAGCAGCTACCAGGACAGCAACACTGAAGCTTTCTTT
TRBJ1-1,TRBV5-1,few,NA,CASSSDWNTEAFF,TGCGCCAGCAGCAGCGACTGGAACACTGAAGCTTTCTTT
TRBJ1-5,TRBV5-6,many,NA,CASSLAGTGGQPQHF,TGTGCCAGCAGCTTGGCAGGGACGGGAGGTCAGCCCCAGCATTTT
TRBJ2-2,TRBV28,many,TRBD2,CASSLGGRTSLAGVRTGELFF,TGTGCCAGCAGTTTAGGAGGACGGACAAGTTTAGCGGGAGTTCGGACCGGGGAGCTGTTTTTT
TRBJ2-1,TRBV25-1,many,NA,CASSDSGARSNEQFF,TGTGCCAGCAGTGACTCGGGGGCGCGATCCAATGAGCAGTTCTTC
TRBJ1-1,TRBV20-1,few,NA,CSAPPPGGWGEAFF,TGCAGTGCGCCTCCCCCCGGGGGCTGGGGTGAAGCTTTCTTT
TRBJ2-1,TRBV6-1,many,NA,CASTQPDSPSYNEQFF,TGTGCCAGCACCCAACCGGACAGTCCTTCCTACAATGAGCAGTTCTTC
TRBJ2-3,TRBV10-3,few,NA,CAINEEGGMDTQYF,TGTGCCATCAATGAGGAGGGGGGGATGGATACGCAGTATTTT
TRBJ2-3,TRBV29-1,few,NA,CSVDEALTDTQYF,TGCAGCGTTGACGAGGCGCTCACAGATACGCAGTATTTT
TRBJ1-2,TRBV12-3/TRBV12-4,many,NA,CASHRDQEYYGYTF,TGTGCCAGCCACAGGGATCAAGAGTACTATGGCTACACCTTC
TRBJ2-2,TRBV27,many,TRBD2,CASSLNGAGGNTGELFF,TGTGCCAGCAGTTTAAACGGAGCGGGAGGGAACACCGGGGAGCTGTTTTTT
TRBJ2-7,TRBV11-3,NA,NA,CASSRPGTYEQYF,TGTGCCAGCAGCCGCCCGGGAACCTACGAGCAGTACTTC
TRBJ1-1,TRBV6-1,few,NA,CASCQGVDTEAFF,TGTGCCAGCTGTCAGGGAGTCGACACTGAAGCTTTCTTT
TRBJ2-1,TRBV5-1,few,TRBD2,CASGVGTTYNEQFF,TGCGCCAGCGGGGTCGGGACTACATACAATGAGCAGTTCTTC
TRBJ1-2,TRBV5-5,few,TRBD1,CASSHLSPGTGGGYTF,TGTGCCAGCAGCCACCTCTCCCCCGGGACAGGAGGTGGCTACACCTTC
TRBJ1-5,TRBV7-6,few,NA,CASSLEHRVGQPQHF,TGTGCCAGCAGCTTAGAGCACAGGGTCGGTCAGCCCCAGCATTTT
TRBJ2-1,TRBV4-1,NA,NA,CASSQGGSPYNEQFF,TGCGCCAGCAGCCAAGGGGGGAGTCCGTACAATGAGCAGTTCTTC
TRBJ2-4,TRBV28,many,NA,CASRQGQAKNIQYF,TGTGCCAGCAGGCAAGGACAGGCCAAAAACATTCAGTACTTC
TRBJ2-7,TRBV4-2,few,TRBD2,CASSQMTSGVSEYEQYF,TGTGCCAGCAGCCAAATGACTAGCGGGGTTTCGGAGTACGAGCAGTACTTC
TRBJ1-1,TRBV7-2,few,NA,CASSPFQGNTEAFF,TGTGCCAGCAGCCCGTTCCAGGGTAACACTGAAGCTTTCTTT
TRBJ1-3,TRBV11-2,many,NA,CASSLDRNRLGGNTIYF,TGTGCCAGCAGCTTAGATCGAAACCGTCTAGGAGGAAACACCATATATTTT
TRBJ2-7,TRBV5-1,few,TRBD2,CASSLGVSGSDEQYF,TGCGCCAGCAGCTTGGGTGTTAGCGGGAGTGACGAGCAGTACTTC
TRBJ2-5,TRBV11-2,few,NA,CASSSRRGEGTQYF,TGTGCCAGCAGCTCACGACGGGGAGAGGGGACCCAGTACTTC
TRBJ1-1,TRBV28,NA,NA,CASRLVVNTEAFF,TGTGCCAGCAGATTGGTAGTGAACACTGAAGCTTTCTTT
TRBJ1-5,TRBV25-1,NA,TRBD1,CASSEFGTGQNQPQHF,TGTGCCAGCAGTGAATTCGGGACAGGCCAGAATCAGCCCCAGCATTTT
TRBJ2-1,TRBV28,few,NA,CASSFIRGQNEQFF,TGTGCCAGCAGTTTTATAAGGGGCCAAAATGAGCAGTTCTTC
TRBJ1-1,TRBV12-3/TRBV12-4,few,NA,CASSSITGGTEAFF,TGTGCCAGCAGTTCGATAACGGGAGGGACTGAAGCTTTCTTT
TRBJ2-1,TRBV10-3,NA,NA,CAIRTDMGDEQFF,TGTGCCATCAGGACTGACATGGGCGATGAGCAGTTCTTC
TRBJ1-5,TRBV7-3,few,NA,CASSSGSLRESNQPQHF,TGTGCCAGCAGCTCTGGCTCCCTGAGGGAAAGCAATCAGCCCCAGCATTTT
TRBJ2-3,TRBV7-2,few,NA,CASSLGLPDTQYF,TGTGCCAGCAGCTTAGGGCTACCCGATACGCAGTATTTT
TRBJ1-5,TRBV3-1,few,NA,CASSQVQDQPQHF,TGTGCCAGCAGCCAAGTCCAGGATCAGCCCCAGCATTTT
TRBJ2-3,TRBV7-2,few,NA,CASSFPRGTDTQYF,TGTGCCAGCAGCTTTCCCAGAGGCACAGATACGCAGTATTTT